The sequence of this T cell receptor (beta chain) was determined in a study of blood T cells in healthy people across ages. Findings and caveats of the study: Diversity of TCR beta per million T cells declined in a roughly linear way with age.

This CDR3 has 16 amino acids. J lost 3 bases, V lost 4 bases, and 9 bases had no gene match. Germline assignment: CDR1 LGHDT and CDR2 YNNKEL (reference sequence). Each donor supplied around 10 milliliters of peripheral blood. Total RNA, at least 5.5 micrograms per sample, came from PBMCs. Next came a second PCR, run for about 6 to 12 cycles, which used a sample-barcoded 5' primer along with a J-beta primer mix. Each of the samples gave a minimum of 3 million paired-end reads that contained CDR3. In TCRdb, the 5' RACE reads were re-called with MiXCR into one record per CDR3 protein. Among roughly 640,000 distinct CDR3 sequences listed, roughly 31% were seen once. Regarding this clonotype: Antigen specificity is unknown.

J is TRBJ2-7 and V is TRBV3-1, with 10 bases matching TRBD1. The sequence derives from a woman of 80 years or more in good health. Sequencing was done on a sample of blood. For the CDR3, the DNA is TGTGCCAGCAGCCGGAGAGGGACAGGGGTTTGCTACGAGCAGTACTTC. This gives the protein CASSRRGTGVCYEQYF.